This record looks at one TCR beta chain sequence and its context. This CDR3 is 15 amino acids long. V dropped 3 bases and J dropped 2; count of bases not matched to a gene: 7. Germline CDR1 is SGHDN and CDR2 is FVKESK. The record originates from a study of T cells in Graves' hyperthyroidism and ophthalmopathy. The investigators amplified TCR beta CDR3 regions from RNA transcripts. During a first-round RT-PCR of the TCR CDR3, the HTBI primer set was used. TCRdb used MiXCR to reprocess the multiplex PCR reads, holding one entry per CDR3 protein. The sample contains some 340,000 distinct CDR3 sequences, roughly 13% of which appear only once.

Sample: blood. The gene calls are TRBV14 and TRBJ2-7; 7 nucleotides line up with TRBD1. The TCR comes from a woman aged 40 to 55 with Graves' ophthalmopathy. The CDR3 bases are TGTGCCAGCAGCCACAGGTGGGACAGTACCTACGAGCAGTACTTC. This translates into CASSHRWDSTYEQYF.